Ten or more counts support the clone carrying this T cell receptor beta chain. Its specificity is not known. Peripheral blood samples of 4.5 to 7 milliliters were drawn at each of two time points. This sample was included in a study of prognosis after radiotherapy for stage I lung cancer. Overall study findings and caveats: Patients without metastases reportedly showed TRBV and TRBJ gene usage unlike that of patients with metastases. Patients who went on to get distant metastases had lower Shannon entropy after stereotactic body radiation therapy.

Genomic DNA yielded TCR beta CDR3, amplified by two-round multiplex PCR. Amplification in first-round PCR relied on primers specific to each TRBV and TRBJ gene. The second round, a PCR step, used universal primers. TCRdb ran MiXCR on the multiplex PCR reads and lists one entry per CDR3 protein. This repertoire shows roughly 20,000 distinct CDR3 sequences, around 40% found once; its top ten account for more than 25%. Trimming shortened V by 2 bases and J by 7 bases, and 6 bases separated the two germline ends. The CDR3 runs 12 residues. Looked up from germline, CDR1 is SGHVS and CDR2 is FQNEAQ. This receptor was identified in a donor at least 50 years old with non-small cell lung cancer. The material sequenced was PBMCs, taken before or after stereotactic body radiation therapy (not recorded which). The chain recombines TRBV7-8 with TRBJ2-1; no definite D call. In nucleotides, the CDR3 is TGTGCCAGCAGCTTATATGGGAATGAGCAGTTCTTC. Its protein product is CASSLYGNEQFF.